This record concerns one T cell receptor beta chain sequence. V gave up 5 bases and J gave up 0 bases; unmatched junction bases: 1. This CDR3 comprises 14 residues. Germline-derived CDR1 and CDR2 are LNHNV and YYDKDF (reference sequence). Researchers ran the PCR with 60 Vbeta and 13 Jbeta primers. This table comes from immunoSEQ multiplex PCR, and its TCRdb copy is limited to in-frame clones, with some not included. The data hold approximately 130,000 clones, with 70% to 85% observed a single time. The entry originates in a study of cytomegalovirus exposure and HLA in healthy donors. The donors (healthy individuals) were bone marrow donors.

Specimen: PBMCs. The chain has TRBV15 and TRBJ2-4; 7 positions agree with TRBD1. This clonotype was obtained from a boy under 18 in good health and CMV-seronegative. The CDR3: CATSHRGAKNIQYF. For the CDR3, the DNA is TGTGCCACCAGCCACAGGGGAGCCAAAAACATTCAGTACTTC.